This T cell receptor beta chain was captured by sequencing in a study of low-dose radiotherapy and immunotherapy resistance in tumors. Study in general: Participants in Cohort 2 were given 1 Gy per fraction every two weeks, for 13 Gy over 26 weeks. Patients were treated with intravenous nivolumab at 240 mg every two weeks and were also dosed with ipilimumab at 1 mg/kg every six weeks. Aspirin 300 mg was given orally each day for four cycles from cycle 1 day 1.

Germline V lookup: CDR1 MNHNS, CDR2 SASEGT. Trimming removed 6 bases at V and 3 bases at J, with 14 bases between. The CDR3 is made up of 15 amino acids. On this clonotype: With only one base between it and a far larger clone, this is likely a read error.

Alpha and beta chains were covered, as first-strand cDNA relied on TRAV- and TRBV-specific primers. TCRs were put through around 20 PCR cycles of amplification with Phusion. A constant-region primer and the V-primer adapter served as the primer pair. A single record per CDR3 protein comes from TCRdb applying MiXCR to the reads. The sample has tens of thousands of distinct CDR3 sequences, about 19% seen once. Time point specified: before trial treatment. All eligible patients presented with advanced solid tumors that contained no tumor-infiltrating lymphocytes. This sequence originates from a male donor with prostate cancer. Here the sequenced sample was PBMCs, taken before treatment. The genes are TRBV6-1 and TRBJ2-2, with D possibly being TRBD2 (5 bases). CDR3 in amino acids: CASRSMRADTGELFF. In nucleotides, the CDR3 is TGTGCCAGCAGATCCATGCGGGCGGACACCGGGGAGCTGTTTTTT.